Following are 18 T cell receptor beta chains from one sample sequenced in a study of technical replicates of blood from a few donors. The repertoire was sequenced with immunoSEQ multiplex PCR; TCRdb's copy has only in-frame clones and lacks some. The table lists about 84,000 clones, roughly 98% of them singletons. Specimen: T cells isolated from PBMCs. These receptor sequences come from a human donor in good health.

This chain connects TRBV7-8 to TRBJ2-5; 8 positions agree with TRBD2. This CDR3 region has 16 residues. Per the germline V gene, CDR1 is SGHVS and CDR2 is FQNEAQ. After removal of 8 bases from V and 2 bases from J, the junction contained 13 bases not matched to a gene. The CDR3 here is CASRVVAGRLQETQYF. CDR3 sequence (DNA): TGTGCCAGCCGGGTTGTAGCGGGACGACTTCAAGAGACCCAGTACTTC.

The J gene is TRBJ2-3, the V gene TRBV19; TRBD2 aligns across 7 bases. CDR3 length equals 22 residues. V lost 4 bases and J lost 0; bases outside the gene matches: 25. Germline assignment: CDR1 LNHDA and CDR2 SQIVND (reference sequence). CDR3: CASSTKAPWGGLRSTSTDTQYF. Written as DNA, the CDR3 is TGTGCCAGTAGTACAAAAGCCCCTTGGGGGGGACTTAGATCAACTAGCACAGATACGCAGTATTTT.

The chain recombines TRBV5-1 with TRBJ2-1, with 14 bases aligning to TRBD2. CDR1 and CDR2 from the germline V gene are SGHRS and YFSETQ. The V gene end was trimmed by 4 bases and the J gene end by 7 bases; junction bases not matched to a gene: 4. This CDR3 has 15 amino acids. CDR3 DNA sequence: TGCGCCAGCAGCCACGGGACTAGCGGGAGAAATGAGCAGTTCTTC. Translation gives CASSHGTSGRNEQFF.

This chain links TRBV9 with TRBJ1-2, with D perhaps TRBD1 (6 bases). Germline CDR1 SGDLS, CDR2 YYNGEE. This CDR3 comprises 15 residues. Trimming took 4 bases from V and 1 from J, leaving 14 bases between them. The CDR3 DNA sequence: TGTGCCAGCAGCCCAAAAACAGGGAGTAACTATGGCTACACCTTC. It translates to CASSPKTGSNYGYTF.

The chain is built from TRBV11-3 and TRBJ2-7, with D perhaps TRBD1 (6 bases). Trimming cost V 4 bases and J 2 bases, with 9 bases left between them. Per the germline V gene, CDR1 is SGHNT and CDR2 is YENEEA. This CDR3 region has 13 residues. This CDR3 reads CASSSGHAYEQYF. DNA for the CDR3: TGTGCCAGCAGCTCGGGACACGCCTACGAGCAGTACTTC.

The J gene is TRBJ2-3, the V gene TRBV7-9, with D unclear. The CDR3 sequence is 14 residues long. Trimming left V 2 bases short and J 4 bases short, with 10 bases between. The germline gives CDR1 SEHNR, CDR2 FQNEAQ (reference sequence). CDR3 in amino acids: CASSLHSLPDTQYF. The CDR3 DNA sequence: TGTGCCAGCAGCTTACATAGCCTACCAGATACGCAGTATTTT.

The chain links TRBV28 to TRBJ1-5; D gene ambiguous. Germline CDR1 and CDR2: MDHEN and SYDVKM. V lost 3 bases to trimming and J lost 5 bases, with 5 bases between them. The CDR3 has 12 residues. The CDR3 loop is CASSLADQPQHF. The CDR3 DNA is TGTGCCAGCAGTTTGGCCGATCAGCCCCAGCATTTT.

V and J are TRBV4-2 and TRBJ2-1; TRBD1 matches at 11 bases. CDR1 LGHNA and CDR2 YNFKEQ come from the germline V gene. CDR3 length: 16 residues. V shed 1 base and J 2 bases; nucleotides not matched to a gene: 1. CDR3 protein: CASSQGGQGAYNEQFF. CDR3 bases: TGTGCCAGCAGCCAAGGGGGACAGGGGGCCTACAATGAGCAGTTCTTC.

The chain joins TRBV9 to TRBJ2-1, with 13 bases identical to TRBD2. This CDR3 is built from 17 residues. Germline trimming cut 3 bases from V and 7 bases from J; bases unmatched to any gene: 10. CDR1 is SGDLS, CDR2 YYNGEE, per germline. The chain's CDR3 is CASSASLAGGPGNEQFF. For the CDR3, the DNA is TGTGCCAGCAGCGCCTCACTAGCGGGGGGGCCCGGGAATGAGCAGTTCTTC.

J is TRBJ2-2 and V is TRBV7-9; D unresolved. The CDR3 consists of 14 residues. Germline lookup yields CDR1 SEHNR and CDR2 FQNEAQ (reference sequence). Between the trimmed V and J ends, which lost 2 bases and 5 bases, there was a span of 9 bases. The CDR3 loop reads CASSLILVTGELFF. CDR3 in DNA: TGTGCCAGCAGCTTAATCCTCGTGACCGGGGAGCTGTTTTTT.

The chain links TRBV6-1 to TRBJ1-4; D uncertain. Germline CDR1 reads MNHNS; CDR2 reads SASEGT. This CDR3 has 13 amino acids. V was clipped by 1 base and J by 7 bases, with 7 bases between them. The DNA of the CDR3 is TGTGCCAGCAGTGAAGAGCGCCGTGAAAAACTGTTTTTT. This sequence encodes CASSEERREKLFF.

The sample holds one count of this clone. V is TRBV5-1 and J is TRBJ2-1; D uncertain. The germline V gene has CDR1 SGHRS and CDR2 YFSETQ. Deletions cut 1 base from V and 4 bases from J, with 12 bases between. The CDR3 has 15 residues. The DNA of the CDR3 is TGCGCCAGCAGCTTGAATGGCGGAGCATACAATGAGCAGTTCTTC. This codes for CASSLNGGAYNEQFF.

The V call is TRBV6-1, the J call TRBJ2-7, with 7 bases that match TRBD2. This CDR3 is built from 15 residues. J gave up 2 bases and V 3 bases, and 7 bases lay outside the gene matches. Germline assignment: CDR1 MNHNS and CDR2 SASEGT. The CDR3, as DNA: TGTGCCAGCAGTGAGGTATTAGCGGGCCCCTACGAGCAGTACTTC. Protein sequence: CASSEVLAGPYEQYF.

This chain links TRBV23-1 with TRBJ2-4; a weak D match, TRBD1 (5 bases). TRBV23-1 is noted as an ORF with a role that remains uncertain. The CDR3 has 14 amino acids. The germline V and J ends were trimmed by 2 bases and 8 bases, with 13 bases remaining between them. The CDR3 spells CASSQRGRVDIQYF. The CDR3 nucleotides are TGCGCCAGCAGTCAAAGGGGCAGAGTGGACATTCAGTACTTC.

V and J are TRBV18 and TRBJ1-1; possible D gene TRBD1, 6 bases. The V gene's germline CDR1 is KGHSH and CDR2 LQKENI. The length of the CDR3 is 13 residues. V dropped 5 bases and J dropped 1 base, with 8 bases sitting between them. The CDR3 DNA reads as TGTGCCAGCTCATCGGGACAGAACACTGAAGCTTTCTTT. It yields the protein CASSSGQNTEAFF.

In its sample, this clone was seen once. The chain combines TRBV5-1 with TRBJ2-7; D is perhaps TRBD2 (6 bases). The V and J ends lost 0 bases and 0 bases respectively, with 7 bases between them. This CDR3 is built from 14 residues. The germline V gene encodes CDR1 SGHRS and CDR2 YFSETQ. The CDR3 protein is CASSLVGGSYEQYF. The DNA for the CDR3 is TGCGCCAGCAGCTTGGTGGGGGGCTCCTACGAGCAGTACTTC.

V usage is TRBV6-5 and J usage is TRBJ1-1, with 8 positions matching TRBD1. The CDR3 runs to 14 residues. Germline CDR1 and CDR2: MNHEY and SVGAGI. V was clipped by 7 bases and J by 4 bases; unmatched bases: 8. CDR3 DNA: TGTGCCAGCACTCCCGGGACAGGTATCACTGAAGCTTTCTTT. It is translated as CASTPGTGITEAFF.

This CDR3 is CASSTGFALYGYTF. In DNA form, the CDR3 reads TGTGCCAGTAGTACAGGATTTGCCCTCTATGGCTACACCTTC. J is TRBJ1-2 and V is TRBV19; D remains ambiguous. Germline loops: CDR1 LNHDA, CDR2 SQIVND (reference sequence). This CDR3 is built from 14 residues. Trimming pared 4 bases from V and 4 bases from J, leaving 13 bases between.